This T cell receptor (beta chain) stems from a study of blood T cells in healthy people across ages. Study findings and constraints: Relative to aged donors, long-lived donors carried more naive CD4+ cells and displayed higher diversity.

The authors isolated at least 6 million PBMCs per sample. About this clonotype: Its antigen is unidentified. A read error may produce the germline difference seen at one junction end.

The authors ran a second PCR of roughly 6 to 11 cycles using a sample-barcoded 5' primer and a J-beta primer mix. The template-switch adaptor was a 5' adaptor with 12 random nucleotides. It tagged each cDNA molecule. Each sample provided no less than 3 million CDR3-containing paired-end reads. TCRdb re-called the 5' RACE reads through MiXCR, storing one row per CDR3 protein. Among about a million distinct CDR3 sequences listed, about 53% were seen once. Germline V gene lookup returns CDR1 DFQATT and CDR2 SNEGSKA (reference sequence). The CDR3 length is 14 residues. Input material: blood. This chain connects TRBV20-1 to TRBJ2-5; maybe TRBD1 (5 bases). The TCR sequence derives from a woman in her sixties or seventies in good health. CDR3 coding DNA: TGCAGTGCGAGAAGGGGTAGTAAGGAAGAGGCCCAGTACTTC. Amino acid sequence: CSARRGSKEEAQYF.